This TCR beta chain was sequenced for a study of cytomegalovirus exposure and HLA in healthy donors. With 60 Vbeta and 13 Jbeta primers, the PCR was carried out. Sequenced by immunoSEQ multiplex PCR; TCRdb stores in-frame clones only, minus some. The sample table sets out 90,000 to 120,000 clones. Germline loops: CDR1 SGHAT, CDR2 FQNNGV. V dropped 5 bases and J dropped 6; count of bases not matched to a gene: 6. CDR3 size: 14 residues. The V call is TRBV11-2, the J call TRBJ1-2; TRBD1 agrees at 10 bases. The receptor was isolated from a man between 45 and 60 years old in good health and CMV-seronegative. Sequencing was carried out using PBMCs. CDR3 DNA: TGTGCCAGCAGCCGGGACAGGGGTGAGGATGGCTACACCTTC. It specifies CASSRDRGEDGYTF.